This T cell receptor (beta chain) is from a study of T cell clones after liver transplantation. On the study more broadly: Tolerance: complete withdrawal held at least one year, liver enzymes staying within twice normal.

The CDR3 contains 14 residues. Germline V gene sequence: CDR1 SQVTM, CDR2 ANQGSEA. The V end was cut by 4 bases, the J end by 5 bases, with 16 bases between. The table came from immunoSEQ multiplex PCR; TCRdb's copy has only in-frame clones and leaves some out. The sample has 70,000 or so clones, 80% to 95% seen once. The chain joins TRBV29-1 to TRBJ2-3; tentative D call: TRBD1 (6 bases). The source of this sequence is a human patient who received a liver transplant. The graft donor may account for some of the T cells. This sample comprised CD4+ T cells from blood, obtained 25 months after liver transplant. CDR3 sequence reads: CSVGGRVGVDTQYF. The CDR3 DNA is TGCAGCGTTGGGGGGCGTGTAGGGGTAGATACGCAGTATTTT.